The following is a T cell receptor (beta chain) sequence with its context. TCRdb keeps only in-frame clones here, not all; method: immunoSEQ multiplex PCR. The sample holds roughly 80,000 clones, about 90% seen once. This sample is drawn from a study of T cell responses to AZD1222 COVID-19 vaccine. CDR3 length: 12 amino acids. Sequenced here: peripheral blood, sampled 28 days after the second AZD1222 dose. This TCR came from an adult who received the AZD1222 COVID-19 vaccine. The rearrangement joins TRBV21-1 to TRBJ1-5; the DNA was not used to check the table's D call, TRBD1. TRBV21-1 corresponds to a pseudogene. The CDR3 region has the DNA TGTGCCAGGGGGGCAGGGGGTCAGCCCCAGCATTTT. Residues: CARGAGGQPQHF.